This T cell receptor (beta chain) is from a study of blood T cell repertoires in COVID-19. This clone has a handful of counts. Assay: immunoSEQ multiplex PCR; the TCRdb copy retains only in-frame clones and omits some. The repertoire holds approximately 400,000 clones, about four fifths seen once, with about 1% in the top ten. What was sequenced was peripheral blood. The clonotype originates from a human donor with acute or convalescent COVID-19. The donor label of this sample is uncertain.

The CDR3 bases are TGTGCCAGCAGCAGCCCCAGGGGGCTCGGCTACACCTTC. Translation: CASSSPRGLGYTF. J is TRBJ1-2 and V is TRBV6-5; 8 nucleotides agree with TRBD1. Unmatched junction bases numbered 8, after V lost 6 bases and J lost 8 bases. The CDR3 loop spans 13 amino acids. The germline V gene encodes CDR1 MNHEY and CDR2 SVGAGI.